This T cell receptor beta chain is from a study of identical twins. Study-wide findings and caveats: Out-of-frame alpha sequences shared between twins exhibited an excess of low generation probability.

Looked up from germline, CDR1 is SNHLY and CDR2 is FYNNEI. Trimming stripped 6 bases from V and 8 bases from J, with 20 bases between. The CDR3 sequence is 15 residues long. Healthy Caucasians provided all donations. This clonotype turned up a few times. The antigen remains unidentified. A template switching step contributed a universal primer site, while unique molecular identifiers were present in the cDNA. MiXCR, applied by TCRdb to the 5' RACE reads, yields one record per CDR3 protein. The data hold about 240,000 distinct CDR3 sequences, with 7% to 8.5% observed a single time. The same data also contributed to another study, on yellow fever vaccine responses in identical twins.

This chain uses TRBV2 with TRBJ2-1, with unresolved D. The origin of this receptor is a young woman in good health. What was sequenced was CD8+ T cells sorted from blood. CDR3 loop: CASRAEPKPYDEQFF. DNA of the CDR3: TGTGCCAGCAGGGCTGAGCCCAAGCCATACGATGAGCAGTTCTTC.